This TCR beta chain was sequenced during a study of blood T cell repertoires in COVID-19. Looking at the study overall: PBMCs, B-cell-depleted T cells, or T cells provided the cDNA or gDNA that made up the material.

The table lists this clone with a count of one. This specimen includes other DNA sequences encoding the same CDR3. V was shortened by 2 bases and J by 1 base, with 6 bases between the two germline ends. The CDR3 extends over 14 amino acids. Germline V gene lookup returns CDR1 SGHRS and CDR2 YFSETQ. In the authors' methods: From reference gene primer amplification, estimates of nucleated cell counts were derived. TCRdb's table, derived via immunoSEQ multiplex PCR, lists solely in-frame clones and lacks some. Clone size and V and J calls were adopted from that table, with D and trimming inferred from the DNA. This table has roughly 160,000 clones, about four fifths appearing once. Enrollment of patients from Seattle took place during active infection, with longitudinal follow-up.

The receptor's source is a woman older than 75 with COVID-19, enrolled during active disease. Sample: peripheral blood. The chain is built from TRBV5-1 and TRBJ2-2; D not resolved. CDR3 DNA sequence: TGCGCCAGCAGCTTAGCAGGGAACACCGGGGAGCTGTTTTTT. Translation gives CASSLAGNTGELFF. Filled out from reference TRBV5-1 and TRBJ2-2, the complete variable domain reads KAGVTQTPRYLIKTRGQQVTLSCSPISGHRSVSWYQQTPGQGLQFLFEYFSETQRNKGNFPGRFSGRQFSNSRSEMNVSTLELGDSALYLCASSLAGNTGELFFGEGSRLTVL.